This TCR beta chain was observed in a study of human T cells and chemical hapten exposure. For the study at large: The upper back received 0.01% DPC by patch testing, with results read at 6 days.

The germline gives CDR1 SQVTM, CDR2 ANQGSEA. V shed 2 bases and J 4 bases; nucleotides not matched to a gene: 5. The CDR3 has 15 residues. Time point denoted: patch test 1, 2 weeks after DPC sensitization. As for treatment: therapeutic diphenylcyclopropenone sensitization with weekly scalp DPC. Total RNA was isolated from unfractionated whole blood. TCRdb itself ran the RACE reads through MiXCR, one entry per CDR3 protein. The table shows 40,000 or so distinct CDR3 sequences, with about 4.2% occurring only once. This clonotype was observed at least ten times. This rearrangement joins TRBV29-1 to TRBJ2-6; TRBD2 matches at 7 bases. The source is a man between 50 and 59 years old with alopecia areata. Some clones in this sample may be carry-over from other donors' samples. The starting material was whole blood, obtained in connection with sensitization to the hapten diphenylcyclopropenone (DPC). DNA of the CDR3: TGCAGCGTTGAATATAGCGGGCGCGGGGCCAACGTCCTGACTTTC. Translating gives CSVEYSGRGANVLTF.